The 24 T cell receptor beta chains given below trace back to one sample, sequenced in a study of shared T cell receptors in the human thymus (dated by TCRdb to the early 2020s). The library relied on the immunoSEQ multiplex PCR assay. TCRdb provides this immuneACCESS table in a form limited to in-frame rearrangements. Some clones are lacking; in checked studies, under half of them reflect an unresolved V gene, and why the rest are absent is not known. This sample holds roughly 550,000 clones; around 82% were observed only once. About 0.012% of the sample belongs to the ten largest clones. These data also formed part of another study, on human thymus T cells.

Material for sequencing was thymocytes. The receptors shown here come from a boy in the first two years of life with a congenital heart defect. Donor details come from another sample of the same person, matched by shared clones.

This rearrangement joins TRBV27 to TRBJ1-2; 7 bases match TRBD1. The CDR3 is made up of 15 amino acids. The ends lost 7 bases at V and 1 base at J; junction bases unmatched: 9. The germline V gene has CDR1 MNHEY and CDR2 SMNVEV (reference sequence). The CDR3 reads CASTPDRADNYGYTF. The CDR3 DNA sequence: TGTGCCAGCACCCCCGACAGGGCCGATAACTATGGCTACACCTTC.

This rearrangement joins TRBV7-6 to TRBJ2-5; TRBD2 matches at 10 bases. The CDR3 spans 15 residues. Losses at the gene ends were 8 bases for V and 0 bases for J; bases not matched to a gene: 6. Germline values: CDR1 SGHVS, CDR2 FNYEAQ. This chain's CDR3 is CASSPSGSDQETQYF. The CDR3 coding sequence is TGTGCCAGCTCTCCTAGCGGGAGTGACCAAGAGACCCAGTACTTC.

This clone was detected only once. The chain links TRBV4-3 to TRBJ1-1, with 10 bases matching TRBD1. The CDR3 extends over 15 amino acids. The germline V gene encodes CDR1 LGHNA and CDR2 YSLEER. Losses at the gene ends were 5 bases for V and 6 bases for J; bases not matched to a gene: 9. The CDR3 reads CASSSPGTGEAEAFF. The CDR3 DNA reads TGCGCCAGCAGCTCCCCCGGGACAGGGGAGGCTGAAGCTTTCTTT.

V gene TRBV6-1 combines with J gene TRBJ1-1, with TRBD1 matching 9 bases. Germline assignment: CDR1 MNHNS and CDR2 SASEGT. The CDR3 length is 14 residues. V lost 4 bases to trimming and J lost 4 bases; unmatched junction nucleotides: 4. The DNA for the CDR3 is TGTGCCAGCAGTGTGGGACAGGGAAGCACTGAAGCTTTCTTT. Translating gives CASSVGQGSTEAFF.

CDR3 sequence reads: CASSPRRFVQGAVYEQYF. Written as DNA, the CDR3 is TGTGCCAGCAGCCCCCGGAGGTTTGTTCAGGGGGCGGTGTACGAGCAGTACTTC. The rearrangement joins TRBV7-2 to TRBJ2-7, with 8 bases matching TRBD1. The V and J ends lost 5 bases and 4 bases, in that order; junction bases with no gene match: 19. CDR3 length: 18 amino acids. Looked up from germline, CDR1 is SGHTA and CDR2 is FQGNSA.

In its sample, this clone was seen a few times. V gene TRBV10-1 combines with J gene TRBJ2-1, with 14 positions matching TRBD2. The CDR3 runs to 17 residues. V dropped 5 bases and J dropped 5; count of bases not matched to a gene: 8. Germline V CDR1 and CDR2: WNHNN, SYGVQD (reference sequence). The CDR3 region is CASSITGLAGVDNEQFF. CDR3 nucleotides: TGCGCCAGCAGTATAACGGGACTAGCGGGAGTAGACAATGAGCAGTTCTTC.

V and J are TRBV7-9 and TRBJ2-1; 11 bases agree with TRBD2. Germline assignment: CDR1 SEHNR and CDR2 FQNEAQ (reference sequence). This CDR3 spans 16 amino acids. V lost 5 bases and J lost 8; bases outside the gene matches: 11. CDR3 in DNA: TGTGCCAGCAGCACCCCGGGTAGCGGGAGGGTGGATGAGCAGTTCTTC. Translating gives CASSTPGSGRVDEQFF.

The chain recombines TRBV23-1 with TRBJ1-2, with a tentative D call TRBD1 (5 bases). TRBV23-1 is identified as an open reading frame with a role that is uncertain. Trimming took off 0 bases at V and 1 base at J, with 9 bases between the two ends. This CDR3 region has 15 residues. The CDR3 coding sequence is TGCGCCAGCAGTCAATCCGGGGGAGATAACTATGGCTACACCTTC. Its translation is CASSQSGGDNYGYTF.

The rearrangement joins TRBV7-3 to TRBJ1-2; 10 bases map to TRBD1. V was pared by 5 bases and J by 4 bases, with 4 bases of the junction left unmatched. The CDR3 consists of 14 residues. Germline V gene sequence: CDR1 SGHTA, CDR2 FQGTGA. The CDR3 region is CASSPGQGPYGYTF. CDR3 nucleotides: TGTGCCAGCAGCCCGGGACAGGGGCCCTATGGCTACACCTTC.

This chain joins TRBV28 and TRBJ2-7; D might be TRBD2 (6 bases). The CDR3 covers 15 residues. Germline assignment: CDR1 MDHEN and CDR2 SYDVKM. Trimming cost V 2 bases and J 1 base, with 12 bases left between them. The CDR3 here is CASSLGGESSYEQYF. As DNA, the CDR3 is TGTGCCAGCAGTTTAGGCGGGGAGTCTTCCTACGAGCAGTACTTC.

Written as DNA, the CDR3 is TGTGCCTGGAGTTGCGCGGGCCGAAGATTGAGCTCCTACAATGAGCAGTTCTTC. It translates to CAWSCAGRRLSSYNEQFF. The chain recombines TRBV30 with TRBJ2-1, with a tentative D call TRBD2 (5 bases). Trimming shortened V by 2 bases and J by 0 bases, and 20 bases separated the two germline ends. The CDR3 extends over 18 amino acids. The germline gives CDR1 GTSNPN, CDR2 SVGIG (reference sequence).

This chain uses TRBV9 with TRBJ2-2; 10 bases agree with TRBD2. The germline V gene encodes CDR1 SGDLS and CDR2 YYNGEE. The J segment lost 6 bases and the V segment lost 0 bases, leaving 5 bases of the junction unmatched. The CDR3 is 16 amino acids. In DNA form, the CDR3 reads TGTGCCAGCAGCGTAGAATCTAGCGGGAGTCCCGGGGAGCTGTTTTTT. Its translation: CASSVESSGSPGELFF.

The sample holds one count of this clone. The identical CDR3 is also encoded by other nucleotide sequences in the sample. The chain uses TRBV27 and TRBJ2-1; TRBD2 aligns across 12 bases. The CDR3 extends over 14 amino acids. CDR1 and CDR2 from the germline V gene are MNHEY and SMNVEV (reference sequence). J was trimmed by 5 bases and V by 9 bases; bases with no gene match: 5. CDR3 sequence (DNA): TGTGCCAGTAGCTGGACTAGCGGGGACAATGAGCAGTTCTTC. This sequence encodes CASSWTSGDNEQFF.

CDR3 coding DNA: TGTGCTAGTGGTTTGCCCAGGGGTGGGTATGGCTACACCTTC. This gives the protein CASGLPRGGYGYTF. The rearrangement uses TRBV12-5 and TRBJ1-2; TRBD1 is a possible D gene (6 bases). This CDR3 comprises 14 residues. Trimming shortened V by 2 bases and J by 5 bases, and 12 bases separated the two germline ends. Germline V gives CDR1 LGHNT, CDR2 FRNRAP. The variable domain in full, with the rest retrieved from reference TRBV12-5 and TRBJ1-2, is DARVTQTPRHKVTEMGQEVTMRCQPILGHNTVFWYRQTMMQGLELLAYFRNRAPLDDSGMPKDRFSAEMPDATLATLKIQPSEPRDSAVYFCASGLPRGGYGYTFGSGTRLTVV.

The CDR3 nucleotides are TGCGCCAGCAGCCTGACTCCCGCGACCTACAATGAGCAGTTCTTC. Amino acid sequence: CASSLTPATYNEQFF. The J gene is TRBJ2-1, the V gene TRBV5-1; no clear D gene. The V and J ends lost 4 bases and 2 bases respectively, with 13 bases between them. Germline values: CDR1 SGHRS, CDR2 YFSETQ. CDR3 size: 15 residues. The full variable domain, completed using reference TRBV5-1 and TRBJ2-1, is KAGVTQTPRYLIKTRGQQVTLSCSPISGHRSVSWYQQTPGQGLQFLFEYFSETQRNKGNFPGRFSGRQFSNSRSEMNVSTLELGDSALYLCASSLTPATYNEQFFGPGTRLTVL.

There are a few counts of this clone. V usage is TRBV5-6 and J usage is TRBJ1-2, with TRBD1 as a possible D gene (5 bases). Germline values: CDR1 SGHDT, CDR2 YYEEEE. The CDR3 consists of 14 residues. V dropped 4 bases and J dropped 5 bases, with 15 bases sitting between them. The CDR3 nucleotides are TGTGCCAGCAGCGCATACAGGTCTCCTTATGGCTACACCTTC. Amino acids: CASSAYRSPYGYTF. The entire variable domain, with the rest obtained from reference TRBV5-6 and TRBJ1-2, is as follows: DAGVTQSPTHLIKTRGQQVTLRCSPKSGHDTVSWYQQALGQGPQFIFQYYEEEERQRGNFPDRFSGHQFPNYSSELNVNALLLGDSALYLCASSAYRSPYGYTFGSGTRLTVV.

V and J are TRBV7-8 and TRBJ2-7; the D gene is possibly TRBD1 (5 bases). V lost 5 bases, J lost 3 bases, and 17 bases lay in between. CDR3 size: 15 residues. CDR1 is SGHVS, CDR2 FQNEAQ, per germline. The CDR3 loop is CASSPPYPDNYEQYF. The DNA for the CDR3 is TGTGCCAGCAGCCCCCCTTACCCGGACAACTACGAGCAGTACTTC.

This clone was detected once. The chain recombines TRBV10-1 with TRBJ2-1; 9 bases line up with TRBD2. The CDR3 length is 17 residues. V was clipped by 3 bases and J by 0 bases; unmatched bases: 6. CDR1 is WNHNN and CDR2 is SYGVQD in the germline V gene (reference sequence). CDR3 region: CASSDRPSGVSYNEQFF. The DNA for the CDR3 is TGCGCCAGCAGTGACCGCCCTAGCGGGGTCTCCTACAATGAGCAGTTCTTC.

This sequence joins TRBV5-1 and TRBJ2-7, with D perhaps TRBD1 (5 bases). Germline assignment: CDR1 SGHRS and CDR2 YFSETQ. CDR3 length equals 14 residues. V was trimmed by 4 bases and J by 5 bases, leaving 16 bases between them. In DNA, the CDR3 is TGCGCCAGCAGCCCGGACGTGGGGCGCCACGAGCAGTACTTC. Its translation is CASSPDVGRHEQYF.

This clone was detected a few times. The chain recombines TRBV4-1 with TRBJ1-4; D is undetermined. Between the trimmed V and J ends, which lost 0 bases and 7 bases, there was a span of 12 bases. The CDR3 runs to 15 residues. From germline, CDR1 is MGHRA and CDR2 YSYEKL. In DNA, the CDR3 is TGCGCCAGCAGCCAAGATGGCAGCACGGGTGAAAAACTGTTTTTT. Residues: CASSQDGSTGEKLFF.

The chain recombines TRBV19 with TRBJ2-7; a possible D gene is TRBD1 (6 bases). The V end was cut by 5 bases, the J end by 5 bases, with 19 bases between. The CDR3 spans 15 residues. Germline lookup yields CDR1 LNHDA and CDR2 SQIVND (reference sequence). In DNA, the CDR3 is TGTGCCAGTAGTGATGGGGGCCCCACTTTTGACGAGCAGTACTTC. Its protein is CASSDGGPTFDEQYF.

V gene TRBV4-2 combines with J gene TRBJ1-1, with D possibly matching TRBD1 (5 bases). V lost 0 bases to trimming and J lost 3 bases, with 14 bases between them. Germline values: CDR1 LGHNA, CDR2 YNFKEQ. The CDR3 consists of 16 residues. CDR3 amino acids: CASSQDPQTVDTEAFF. The CDR3 bases are TGTGCCAGCAGCCAAGATCCCCAGACAGTGGACACTGAAGCTTTCTTT.

The chain employs TRBV15 and TRBJ2-1; 8 bases align to TRBD2. This CDR3 has 14 amino acids. Germline values: CDR1 LNHNV, CDR2 YYDKDF (reference sequence). The ends lost 8 bases at V and 2 bases at J; junction bases unmatched: 5. The DNA for the CDR3 is TGTGCCACCTGTCCGGGACTAGCCTACAATGAGCAGTTCTTC. It yields the protein CATCPGLAYNEQFF. Complete variable domain (other parts from reference TRBV15 and TRBJ2-1): DAMVIQNPRYQVTQFGKPVTLSCSQTLNHNVMYWYQQKSSQAPKLLFHYYDKDFNNEADTPDNFQSRRPNTSFCFLDIRSPGLGDTAMYLCATCPGLAYNEQFFGPGTRLTVL.

V is TRBV5-4 and J is TRBJ2-1, with 8 bases identical to TRBD2. The CDR3 covers 14 residues. V was clipped by 6 bases and J by 5 bases; unmatched bases: 7. Germline V gives CDR1 SGHNT, CDR2 YYREEE (reference sequence). The CDR3 loop is CASKSGREDNEQFF. The CDR3 nucleotides are TGTGCCAGCAAATCCGGGAGGGAAGACAATGAGCAGTTCTTC. Together with reference TRBV5-4 and TRBJ2-1, the CDR3 gives the full variable domain: ETGVTQSPTHLIKTRGQQVTLRCSSQSGHNTVSWYQQALGQGPQFIFQYYREEENGRGNFPPRFSGLQFPNYSSELNVNALELDDSALYLCASKSGREDNEQFFGPGTRLTVL.